The 21 T cell receptor beta chains listed next were all sequenced from one sample in a study of blood T cell repertoires in COVID-19. Method: immunoSEQ multiplex PCR; TCRdb's copy keeps in-frame clones and lacks some. Here the sample spans some 70,000 clones, roughly 71% being singletons. Sequencing input: peripheral blood. These receptors all stem from a man aged 55 to 70 with COVID-19, enrolled during active disease.

This chain connects TRBV27 to TRBJ2-1, with TRBD2 matching over 9 bases. The trim removed 5 bases at V and 4 bases at J, leaving 9 bases unmatched. This CDR3 comprises 16 residues. The germline gives CDR1 MNHEY, CDR2 SMNVEV (reference sequence). DNA for the CDR3: TGTGCCAGCAGTACAAGGTGGACTAGCGAGTACAATGAGCAGTTCTTC. Protein: CASSTRWTSEYNEQFF.

The chain is built from TRBV19 and TRBJ1-6; tentative D call: TRBD1 (6 bases). Deletions cut 3 bases from V and 7 bases from J, with 10 bases between. This CDR3 is 14 amino acids long. Per germline, CDR1 LNHDA and CDR2 SQIVND (reference sequence). CDR3 nucleotide sequence: TGTGCCAGTAGTATTTGGACAGACAATTCACCCCTCCACTTT. Its protein is CASSIWTDNSPLHF.

In its sample, this clone was seen once. The J gene is TRBJ2-7, the V gene TRBV10-2, with D hard to call. CDR3 length equals 13 residues. The V end was cut by 10 bases, the J end by 3 bases, with 16 bases between. CDR1 and CDR2 (germline): WSHSY, SAAADI. The CDR3 DNA follows: TGCGCCACCGCACACGACTTAGACTACGAGCAGTACTTC. Amino acids: CATAHDLDYEQYF.

The V gene is TRBV21-1, the J gene TRBJ1-6; the table's D call, TRBD1, has no DNA check behind it. TRBV21-1 is reported as a pseudogene. This CDR3 spans 16 amino acids. CDR3 DNA: TGTGCCAGCAGCACTGGACCGGGACAGCTTAATTCACCCCTCCACTTT. Its protein product is CASSTGPGQLNSPLHF.

The CDR3 DNA sequence: TGTGCCAGTAGTATGGTAGGGGGAAGCACTGAAGCTTTCTTT. This codes for CASSMVGGSTEAFF. The V gene is TRBV19, the J gene TRBJ1-1; TRBD1 might be the D (6 bases). This CDR3 has 14 residues. Trimming shortened V by 3 bases and J by 4 bases, and 12 bases separated the two germline ends. Germline CDR1 reads LNHDA; CDR2 reads SQIVND (reference sequence).

The chain uses TRBV7-9 and TRBJ2-1; 7 bases align to TRBD2. Germline assignment: CDR1 SEHNR and CDR2 FQNEAQ (reference sequence). V lost 1 base, J lost 5 bases, and 5 bases stayed unmatched. The length of the CDR3 is 15 residues. The CDR3 DNA follows: TGTGCCAGCAGCTTAGGGGGAGGGCCCCACAATGAGCAGTTCTTC. It codes for CASSLGGGPHNEQFF.

This chain joins TRBV6-5 and TRBJ2-7, with 7 bases fitting TRBD1. Per germline, CDR1 MNHEY and CDR2 SVGAGI. V was pared by 4 bases and J by 2 bases, with 11 bases of the junction left unmatched. This CDR3 is 16 amino acids long. The CDR3 DNA sequence: TGTGCCAGCAGTTCCACCGACCGGGACAGACCCTACGAGCAGTACTTC. Its translation: CASSSTDRDRPYEQYF.

The chain carries TRBV28 and TRBJ2-2, with D unresolved. The CDR3 has 15 residues. Trimming stripped 4 bases from V and 1 base from J, with 10 bases between. The germline V gene encodes CDR1 MDHEN and CDR2 SYDVKM. The CDR3 DNA follows: TGTGCCAGCAGTTCTCCAGGCGAGAACACCGGGGAGCTGTTTTTT. Translation: CASSSPGENTGELFF.

In its sample, this clone was seen a few times. The CDR3 DNA sequence: TGCGCCAGCAGCCAAGATTTGTCTCTCCGAGGTGAGCAGTTCTTC. It yields the protein CASSQDLSLRGEQFF. This chain joins TRBV4-1 and TRBJ2-1; D remains ambiguous. V was trimmed by 0 bases and J by 9 bases, leaving 15 bases between them. The CDR3 is 15 amino acids. CDR1 and CDR2 from the germline V gene are MGHRA and YSYEKL.

CDR3 amino acids: CASSFDRANSPLHF. In nucleotides, the CDR3 is TGTGCCAGCAGCTTTGACAGGGCCAATTCACCCCTCCACTTT. The chain carries TRBV5-4 and TRBJ1-6, with TRBD1 matching over 7 bases. Germline assignment: CDR1 SGHNT and CDR2 YYREEE (reference sequence). This CDR3 has 14 amino acids. V gave up 2 bases and J gave up 7 bases; unmatched junction bases: 3.

The chain carries TRBV2 and TRBJ1-1; possible D gene TRBD1, 6 bases. This CDR3 spans 17 amino acids. The V gene lost 6 bases and the J gene lost 1 base, with 21 bases spanning the gap. The germline V gene encodes CDR1 SNHLY and CDR2 FYNNEI. CDR3 in DNA: TGTGCCAGCAGCCCAGGGGCAGGCATCAGAAGGAACACTGAAGCTTTCTTT. Translating gives CASSPGAGIRRNTEAFF.

The rearrangement links TRBV28 to TRBJ1-4; possible D gene TRBD1, 6 bases. The CDR3 is made up of 14 amino acids. Germline CDR1 and CDR2: MDHEN and SYDVKM. The V end lost 8 bases, the J end lost 7 bases, and 17 bases lay between the germline ends. CDR3 in DNA: TGTGCCAGCTGGGACCGGGACAAGAGTGAAAAACTGTTTTTT. This sequence encodes CASWDRDKSEKLFF. The full variable domain, completed using reference TRBV28 and TRBJ1-4, is DVKVTQSSRYLVKRTGEKVFLECVQDMDHENMFWYRQDPGLGLRLIYFSYDVKMKEKGDIPEGYSVSREKKERFSLILESASTNQTSMYLCASWDRDKSEKLFFGSGTQLSVL.

This clone was found once. The rearrangement links TRBV5-1 to TRBJ1-3; D is perhaps TRBD1 (5 bases). This CDR3 is built from 17 residues. The germline CDR1 and CDR2 sequences are SGHRS and YFSETQ. V was shortened by 3 bases and J by 0 bases, with 16 bases between the two germline ends. CDR3 region: CASSWGERARSGNTIYF. The CDR3 nucleotides read TGCGCCAGCAGCTGGGGGGAGAGGGCGCGCTCTGGAAACACCATATATTTT.

The rearrangement links TRBV10-3 to TRBJ1-1, with TRBD1 matching over 9 bases. The CDR3 consists of 14 residues. From germline, CDR1 is ENHRY and CDR2 SYGVKD. Germline trimming cut 8 bases from V and 6 bases from J; bases unmatched to any gene: 10. The CDR3 DNA follows: TGTGCCATCTCCCTTACAGGGGGCGGGTCTGAAGCTTTCTTT. It translates to CAISLTGGGSEAFF.

J is TRBJ1-5 and V is TRBV6-2 or TRBV6-3, with 7 bases matching TRBD1. Germline CDR1 MNHEY, CDR2 SVGEGT. The CDR3 contains 17 residues. Unmatched junction bases numbered 12, after V lost 4 bases and J lost 3 bases. Here the CDR3 DNA reads TGTGCCAGCAGTTTTATGCCCTCGGGACAGCTCAATCAGCCCCAGCATTTT. The encoded protein is CASSFMPSGQLNQPQHF.

This sequence joins TRBV2 and TRBJ2-1; 10 positions match TRBD2. Germline V gives CDR1 SNHLY, CDR2 FYNNEI. V shed 5 bases, J shed 13 bases, and the junction held 5 bases outside the gene matches. The CDR3 contains 12 residues. The CDR3 DNA reads TGTGCCAGCAGTAAGAGCGGGGGGGCCCAGTTCTTC. The encoded protein is CASSKSGGAQFF.

The rearrangement links TRBV10-3 to TRBJ1-1; the D gene is possibly TRBD1 (5 bases). Looked up from germline, CDR1 is ENHRY and CDR2 is SYGVKD. The CDR3 contains 12 residues. V was clipped by 1 base and J by 8 bases, with 8 bases between them. CDR3 sequence (DNA): TGTGCCATCAGTGAGTGGGGGGGGGAAGCTTTCTTT. Amino acid sequence: CAISEWGGEAFF.

The DNA of the CDR3 is TGTGCCAGCAGCACCCTGGGACAGCTCTACGAGCAGTACTTC. Protein product: CASSTLGQLYEQYF. V is TRBV2 and J is TRBJ2-7; 7 nucleotides agree with TRBD1. The trim removed 6 bases at V and 3 bases at J, leaving 8 bases unmatched. Germline V gene sequence: CDR1 SNHLY, CDR2 FYNNEI. The CDR3 sequence is 14 residues long.

The chain combines TRBV28 with TRBJ1-6; D is perhaps TRBD1 (6 bases). The CDR3 loop spans 13 amino acids. V lost 6 bases and J 7 bases, leaving 10 bases between the germline ends. Per germline, CDR1 MDHEN and CDR2 SYDVKM. Here the CDR3 reads CASRETGNSPLHF. DNA for the CDR3: TGTGCCAGCAGGGAAACAGGGAATTCACCCCTCCACTTT.

The V call is TRBV4-1, the J call TRBJ2-3; TRBD2 agrees at 10 bases. V shed 3 bases, J shed 4 bases, and the junction held 7 bases outside the gene matches. The CDR3 runs to 16 residues. From germline, CDR1 is MGHRA and CDR2 YSYEKL. The CDR3 sequence is CASSHLTSGVADTQYF. The CDR3 DNA sequence: TGCGCCAGCAGCCATCTTACTAGCGGGGTCGCAGATACGCAGTATTTT.

The DNA for the CDR3 is TGCGCCAGCAGCTTGGGACTCCGAGAAAGCTACACCTTC. Amino acids: CASSLGLRESYTF. The rearrangement joins TRBV5-1 to TRBJ1-2; no clear D gene. Per the germline V gene, CDR1 is SGHRS and CDR2 is YFSETQ. Trimming pared 0 bases from V and 9 bases from J, leaving 12 bases between. The CDR3 covers 13 residues.